Listed here are 20 T cell receptor beta chains from one sample, sequenced in a study of shared clonotypes between healthy human individuals. Using immunoSEQ multiplex PCR, the repertoire was profiled, and TCRdb retains in-frame clones only, with some absent. The data hold hundreds of thousands of clones, with less than 85% observed a single time. Sample: memory CD4+ T cells sorted from blood. Noted subset: CD45RA-negative fraction. The receptors shown here come from a woman aged 30 to 39 in good health.

This clone was seen a handful of times. The gene calls are TRBV19 and TRBJ2-1; 7 nucleotides match TRBD2. Germline CDR1 and CDR2: LNHDA and SQIVND (reference sequence). CDR3 length: 14 residues. J gave up 9 bases and V 1 base, and 6 bases lay outside the gene matches. CDR3 region: CASSIGLADIEQFF. CDR3 nucleotides: TGTGCCAGTAGTATAGGTCTAGCGGATATTGAGCAGTTCTTC.

The chain links TRBV18 to TRBJ2-1; TRBD1 aligns across 8 bases. Germline V lookup: CDR1 KGHSH, CDR2 LQKENI. The trim removed 5 bases at V and 1 base at J, leaving 4 bases unmatched. This CDR3 spans 15 amino acids. The DNA of the CDR3 is TGTGCCAGCTCAGGAGGGACAGGTTCCTACAATGAGCAGTTCTTC. Translation: CASSGGTGSYNEQFF.

The table lists this clone with a count of one. Distinct nucleotide sequences in the sample also encode this CDR3. V gene TRBV5-6 combines with J gene TRBJ2-5; D may be TRBD2 (5 bases). The CDR3 is 13 amino acids. Germline-derived CDR1 and CDR2 are SGHDT and YYEEEE. V gave up 0 bases and J gave up 3 bases, with 6 bases separating them. CDR3 coding DNA: TGTGCCAGCAGCTTGGGGGGAGAAGAGACCCAGTACTTC. Its translation: CASSLGGEETQYF.

This CDR3 reads CASSYADNPFYEQYF. CDR3 DNA sequence: TGTGCCAGCAGTTATGCCGACAATCCCTTCTACGAGCAGTACTTC. This sequence joins TRBV6-5 and TRBJ2-7, with D unclear. CDR1 and CDR2 (germline): MNHEY, SVGAGI. Trimming took 3 bases from V and 3 from J, leaving 15 bases between them. The CDR3 covers 15 residues.

The chain combines TRBV2 with TRBJ1-2; TRBD1 agrees at 7 bases. J lost 4 bases, V lost 6 bases, and 5 bases had no gene match. This CDR3 contains 13 residues. CDR1 is SNHLY and CDR2 is FYNNEI in the germline V gene. CDR3 sequence (DNA): TGTGCCAGCAGACCGGGACAGCTCTATGGCTACACCTTC. This translates into CASRPGQLYGYTF. Supplemented by reference TRBV2 and TRBJ1-2, the full variable domain reads EPEVTQTPSHQVTQMGQEVILRCVPISNHLYFYWYRQILGQKVEFLVSFYNNEISEKSEIFDDQFSVERPDGSNFTLKIRSTKLEDSAMYFCASRPGQLYGYTFGSGTRLTVV.

The rearrangement uses TRBV2 and TRBJ1-1; tentatively, D is TRBD1 (5 bases). CDR1 SNHLY and CDR2 FYNNEI come from the germline V gene. This CDR3 comprises 14 residues. V lost 4 bases, J lost 4 bases, and 13 bases lay in between. CDR3 residues: CASSGQFGGTEAFF. DNA for the CDR3: TGTGCCAGCAGTGGACAGTTTGGGGGCACTGAAGCTTTCTTT.

The gene calls are TRBV21-1 and TRBJ2-1; the table gives TRBD2 as D, unverified against the DNA. TRBV21-1 is a pseudogene. The CDR3 runs to 17 residues. CDR3 sequence reads: CASSKVGAGGPYNEQFF. The CDR3 DNA reads as TGTGCCAGCAGCAAAGTAGGTGCGGGGGGGCCCTACAATGAGCAGTTCTTC.

The chain joins TRBV27 to TRBJ2-7; TRBD2 aligns across 10 bases. Germline CDR1 and CDR2: MNHEY and SMNVEV (reference sequence). V lost 2 bases to trimming and J lost 4 bases; unmatched junction nucleotides: 8. There are 16 residues in the CDR3. DNA for the CDR3: TGTGCCAGCAGTTTACGGCCTAGCGGGAGAATTTACGAGCAGTACTTC. Residues: CASSLRPSGRIYEQYF.

A few counts support this clone. The rearrangement uses TRBV28 and TRBJ2-1, with 7 nucleotides matching TRBD1. Per the germline V gene, CDR1 is MDHEN and CDR2 is SYDVKM. The CDR3 covers 16 residues. After removal of 3 bases from V and 7 bases from J, the junction contained 12 bases not matched to a gene. CDR3 residues: CASSLVVAGGRNEQFF. CDR3 bases: TGTGCCAGCAGTTTGGTAGTGGCAGGGGGACGAAATGAGCAGTTCTTC.

A remark on this clone: At the DNA level, this CDR3 is encoded by other sequences in the same sample as well. This rearrangement joins TRBV28 to TRBJ2-3; D gene unclear. Per the germline V gene, CDR1 is MDHEN and CDR2 is SYDVKM. Between the trimmed V and J ends, which lost 5 bases and 2 bases, there was a span of 2 bases. The length of the CDR3 is 11 residues. Here the CDR3 reads CASSLTDTQYF. The CDR3 nucleotides read TGTGCCAGCAGTCTCACAGATACGCAGTATTTT.

The rearrangement links TRBV4-1 to TRBJ1-2; 7 positions match TRBD1. The CDR3 is made up of 14 amino acids. The V and J ends lost 0 bases and 8 bases, in that order; junction bases with no gene match: 6. CDR1 and CDR2 (germline): MGHRA, YSYEKL. CDR3 in DNA: TGCGCCAGCAGCCAAGACCACCAGGGGGGCGGCTACACCTTC. Its protein is CASSQDHQGGGYTF.

The chain employs TRBV27 and TRBJ2-7, with 10 nucleotides matching TRBD2. The CDR3 is 13 residues long. The J segment lost 13 bases and the V segment lost 2 bases, leaving 8 bases of the junction unmatched. Germline-derived CDR1 and CDR2 are MNHEY and SMNVEV (reference sequence). CDR3 residues: CASSLTSGIRFYF. In DNA form, the CDR3 reads TGTGCCAGCAGTTTAACTAGCGGGATTCGATTTTACTTC.

This chain joins TRBV6-5 and TRBJ1-5; no clear D gene. Germline V gene lookup returns CDR1 MNHEY and CDR2 SVGAGI. This CDR3 comprises 15 residues. Between the trimmed V and J ends, which lost 0 bases and 8 bases, there was a span of 14 bases. The CDR3 coding sequence is TGTGCCAGCAGTTACTCTTCCCCCCTTGGGAAGCCCCAGCATTTT. It encodes CASSYSSPLGKPQHF.

This sequence joins TRBV25-1 and TRBJ2-1; D not resolved. CDR3 length equals 11 residues. Germline V gene lookup returns CDR1 MGHDK and CDR2 SYGVNS. V was pared by 6 bases and J by 10 bases, with 10 bases between. DNA of the CDR3: TGTGCCAGCAGACAGTCAGGAGAGCAGTTCTTC. It yields the protein CASRQSGEQFF.

This chain joins TRBV28 and TRBJ2-1, with TRBD2 matching over 14 bases. With V trimmed by 5 bases and J by 5 bases, 8 bases remained unmatched. The germline V gene encodes CDR1 MDHEN and CDR2 SYDVKM. The CDR3 length is 17 residues. CDR3 DNA: TGTGCCAGCAGTCAACGGAGGGGACTAGCGGGAGACAATGAGCAGTTCTTC. This translates into CASSQRRGLAGDNEQFF.

The chain combines TRBV27 with TRBJ2-7, with 11 bases aligning to TRBD2. Germline V lookup: CDR1 MNHEY, CDR2 SMNVEV (reference sequence). The CDR3 has 15 residues. V was pared by 4 bases and J by 4 bases, with 6 bases of the junction left unmatched. The CDR3 protein is CASSSETSGRYEQYF. The CDR3 DNA reads as TGTGCCAGCAGTTCCGAAACTAGCGGGAGATACGAGCAGTACTTC.

The J gene is TRBJ1-1, the V gene TRBV11-2; 7 bases match TRBD1. The length of the CDR3 is 15 residues. Per germline, CDR1 SGHAT and CDR2 FQNNGV. V was pared by 5 bases and J by 6 bases, with 12 bases of the junction left unmatched. In DNA form, the CDR3 reads TGTGCCAGCAGCCCGACAGGGCTGGGAAGTTCTGAAGCTTTCTTT. Its translation is CASSPTGLGSSEAFF.

This chain joins TRBV7-9 and TRBJ1-1, with TRBD1 as a possible D gene (5 bases). Germline V gene data show CDR1 as SEHNR and CDR2 as FQNEAQ (reference sequence). The CDR3 sequence is 14 residues long. The V and J ends lost 3 bases and 2 bases respectively, with 10 bases between them. The CDR3 is CASSLGGFNTEAFF. In DNA form, the CDR3 reads TGTGCCAGCAGCTTGGGGGGTTTCAACACTGAAGCTTTCTTT.

This chain uses TRBV6-1 with TRBJ2-7, with TRBD2 matching 7 bases. Germline V gene data show CDR1 as MNHNS and CDR2 as SASEGT. Germline trimming cut 0 bases from V and 5 bases from J; bases unmatched to any gene: 19. The CDR3 loop spans 19 amino acids. CDR3 loop: CASSEALDGRGGRGNEQYF. For the CDR3, the DNA is TGTGCCAGCAGTGAAGCGTTGGACGGTAGGGGCGGGAGAGGCAACGAGCAGTACTTC.

The chain couples TRBV28 to TRBJ2-7, with D perhaps TRBD1 (6 bases). The V gene lost 5 bases and the J gene lost 3 bases, with 11 bases spanning the gap. CDR3 size: 13 residues. Germline V CDR1 and CDR2: MDHEN, SYDVKM. The DNA of the CDR3 is TGTGCCAGCAGTCCGGGACATATCTACGAGCAGTACTTC. Translating gives CASSPGHIYEQYF.